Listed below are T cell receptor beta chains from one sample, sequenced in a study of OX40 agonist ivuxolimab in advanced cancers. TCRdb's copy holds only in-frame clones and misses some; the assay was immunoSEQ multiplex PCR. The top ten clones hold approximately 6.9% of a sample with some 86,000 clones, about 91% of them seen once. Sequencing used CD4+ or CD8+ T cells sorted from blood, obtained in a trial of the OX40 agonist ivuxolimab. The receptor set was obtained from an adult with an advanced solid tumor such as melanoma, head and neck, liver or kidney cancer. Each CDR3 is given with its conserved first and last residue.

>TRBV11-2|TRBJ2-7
CASSLAGERVEQYF
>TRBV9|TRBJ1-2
CASSVGGGAYGYTF
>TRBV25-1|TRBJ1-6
CASGAGRNSPLHF
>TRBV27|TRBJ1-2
CASSSSSAGVIYGYTF
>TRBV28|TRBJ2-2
CASSRTSGSTGELFF
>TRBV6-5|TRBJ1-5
CASSRRGQPQHF
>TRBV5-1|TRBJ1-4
CASTDRSRNEKLFF
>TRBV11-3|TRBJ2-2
CASSLGGTNTGELFF
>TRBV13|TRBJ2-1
CASSLPSGSSYNEQFF
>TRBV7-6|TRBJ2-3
CASSTRQGDTQYF
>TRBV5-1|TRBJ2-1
CASSPPSSFGNEQFF
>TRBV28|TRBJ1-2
CASSFPLYYGYTF
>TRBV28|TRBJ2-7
CASSFRRGKSYEQYF
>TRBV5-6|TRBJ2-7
CASSLGRLYEQYF
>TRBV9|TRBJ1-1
CASSVARGGEAFF
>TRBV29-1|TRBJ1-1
CSVRQGANEAFF
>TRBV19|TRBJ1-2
CASRSADNYGYTF
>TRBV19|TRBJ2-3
CASSGYISTDTQYF
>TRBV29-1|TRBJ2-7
CSVAQGGNEQYF
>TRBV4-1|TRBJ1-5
CASSQRTGYSNQPQHF
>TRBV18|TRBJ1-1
CASSPDRGRLNTEAFF
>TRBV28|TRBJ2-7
CASSFPPPGTSGRRSYEQYF
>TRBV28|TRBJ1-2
CASSFPRGLNYGYTF
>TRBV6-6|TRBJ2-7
CASSYVGEQYF
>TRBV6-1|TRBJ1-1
CASRESPTLNTEAFF
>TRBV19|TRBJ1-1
CASNSDNMNTEAFF
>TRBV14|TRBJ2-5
CASSQMGTARETQYF
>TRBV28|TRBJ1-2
CASRSSRQNYGYTF
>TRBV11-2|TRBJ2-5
CASSLYGLAGGRETQYF
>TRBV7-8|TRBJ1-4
CASSETGQNEKLFF
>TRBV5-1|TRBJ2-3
CASSLESRSTDTQYF